The text below deals with one T cell receptor (beta chain). The antigen is undetermined. The record originates from a study of Ad26.COV2.S vaccination and SARS-CoV-2 variants. The CDR3 totals 15 residues. Germline V gene data show CDR1 as KGHSH and CDR2 as LQKENI. With 4 bases clipped from V and 11 bases from J, the junction kept 12 bases outside the gene matches. Treatment here: some 19 received Ad26.COV2.S at low or high dose, single or two shots; 5 received placebo; per-sample allocation not given. Each sample was drawn 63 days after the first injection (of vaccine or placebo). Built on an Ad26 vector, the vaccine expressed Wuhan-strain SARS-CoV-2 spike. TCRdb's copy holds only in-frame clones and misses some; the assay was immunoSEQ multiplex PCR. Here the sample spans about 480,000 clones, around nine tenths being singletons. General study results and limits: The placebo group had lower spike-specific TCR breadth than the vaccine recipients did.

This receptor was obtained from a person between 18 and 65 years old who received the Ad26.COV2.S COVID-19 vaccine or a placebo. The V gene is TRBV18, the J gene TRBJ2-1, with TRBD1 identical over 9 bases. Sequences were derived from peripheral blood, sampled in a trial of Ad26.COV2.S vaccine versus placebo. The CDR3 region is CASSQRQGEGEKQFF. DNA of the CDR3: TGTGCCAGCTCACAGAGACAGGGGGAGGGGGAGAAGCAGTTCTTC.